This T cell receptor beta chain appears in the sequencing data of a study of T cells in Graves' hyperthyroidism and ophthalmopathy. Study outcomes and limitations: Most thyroid clonotypes expanded above 0.001 were also detected in blood. Onset of ophthalmopathy came a median around 6.5 months after the model predicted it. Stable hyperthyroidism was separated from ophthalmopathy by a model based on 13 V-J features.

What was amplified from RNA transcripts were TCR beta CDR3 regions. The HTBI primer set was used in a first-round RT-PCR of the TCR CDR3. TCRdb reanalysed the multiplex PCR reads using MiXCR and keeps one entry per CDR3 protein. Of a few hundred thousand distinct CDR3 sequences in the sample, around 18% were seen once. A NOSPECS grade of at least 4, a Clinical Activity Score of at least 3 and duration under 3 months were recorded in ophthalmopathy patients. Regarding this clonotype: Its target is unknown.

Losses at the gene ends were 4 bases for V and 0 bases for J; bases not matched to a gene: 6. CDR3 length equals 15 residues. The receptor's source is a woman aged 40 to 55 with Graves' ophthalmopathy. The source material was blood. The chain has TRBV12-3 or TRBV12-4 and TRBJ2-7, with 7 positions matching TRBD2. CDR3 loop: CASSSSGVSSYEQYF. The DNA for the CDR3 is TGTGCCAGCAGTTCGAGCGGGGTGAGCTCCTACGAGCAGTACTTC.